What follows are 19 T cell receptor beta chains derived from one specimen sequenced in a study of blood T cell repertoires in COVID-19. The method was immunoSEQ multiplex PCR; TCRdb's version includes in-frame clones alone and lacks a portion of them. The sample carries 150,000 to 180,000 clones, roughly nine tenths recorded once. The sample was peripheral blood. Receptors originate from a man aged 50-60 years with acute or convalescent COVID-19.

The chain combines TRBV27 with TRBJ2-5; D unresolved. This CDR3 comprises 11 residues. With 8 bases removed from V and 5 bases from J, the gap between germline ends came to 9 bases. Germline CDR1 and CDR2: MNHEY and SMNVEV (reference sequence). CDR3 nucleotides: TGTGCCAGCCCTCCTCGGGAGACCCAGTACTTC. Residues: CASPPRETQYF.

The chain employs TRBV7-9 and TRBJ2-1, with D perhaps matching TRBD1 (5 bases). The CDR3 loop spans 12 amino acids. Germline V gene lookup returns CDR1 SEHNR and CDR2 FQNEAQ (reference sequence). Trimming shortened V by 4 bases and J by 7 bases, and 8 bases separated the two germline ends. The CDR3 DNA follows: TGTGCCAGCAGCTGGACAAGGAATGAGCAGTTCTTC. Encoded protein: CASSWTRNEQFF.

The CDR3 sequence: CASSRTTYNEQFF. CDR3 DNA sequence: TGTGCCAGCAGCCGGACTACCTACAATGAGCAGTTCTTC. This sequence joins TRBV5-4 and TRBJ2-1, with D maybe TRBD2 (6 bases). With 4 bases removed from V and 2 bases from J, the gap between germline ends came to 7 bases. In germline, CDR1 is SGHNT, CDR2 YYREEE (reference sequence). The CDR3 has 13 amino acids.

This clone turned up a few times. The chain has TRBV12-2 and TRBJ1-1. TRBV12-2 is a pseudogene locus. The CDR3 loop spans 16 amino acids. CDR3 in amino acids: CASRPYVGGENTEAFF. The CDR3 DNA reads as TGTGCAAGTCGCCCATACGTTGGGGGGGAGAACACTGAAGCTTTCTTT.

The chain combines TRBV25-1 with TRBJ1-1, with 7 bases fitting TRBD1. The CDR3 has 16 residues. CDR1 is MGHDK, CDR2 SYGVNS, per germline. V was pared by 6 bases and J by 4 bases, with 14 bases of the junction left unmatched. The CDR3 DNA reads as TGTGCCAGCAGCTTGGGTCCCGACAGGGCTGCCACTGAAGCTTTCTTT. It is translated as CASSLGPDRAATEAFF.

This sequence joins TRBV7-9 and TRBJ1-6; tentative D call: TRBD1 (5 bases). CDR3 length: 14 amino acids. The ends were cut back, 6 bases at V and 10 bases at J, with 16 bases in the middle. CDR1 and CDR2 (germline): SEHNR, FQNEAQ (reference sequence). CDR3 sequence: CASSFLAGDSPLHF. In DNA form, the CDR3 reads TGTGCCAGCAGTTTCCTAGCGGGGGACTCACCCCTCCACTTT.

The chain is built from TRBV4-1 and TRBJ2-2, with D possibly being TRBD2 (5 bases). V was trimmed by 0 bases and J by 0 bases, leaving 11 bases between them. CDR3 length: 17 amino acids. The germline gives CDR1 MGHRA, CDR2 YSYEKL. The CDR3 DNA is TGCGCCAGCAGCCAAGATATACGGAGGCCGAACACCGGGGAGCTGTTTTTT. It codes for CASSQDIRRPNTGELFF.

The CDR3 protein is CASRTSGSIHEQYF. Written as DNA, the CDR3 is TGTGCCAGCCGGACTAGCGGGAGTATTCACGAGCAGTACTTC. This chain links TRBV27 with TRBJ2-7; 13 positions match TRBD2. Germline trimming cut 8 bases from V and 5 bases from J; bases unmatched to any gene: 6. CDR1 and CDR2 (germline): MNHEY, SMNVEV (reference sequence). The CDR3 runs 14 residues.

The rearrangement joins TRBV12-3 or TRBV12-4 to TRBJ2-3; 8 bases are a match to TRBD1. The V gene end was trimmed by 5 bases and the J gene end by 5 bases; junction bases not matched to a gene: 0. The CDR3 spans 12 residues. The CDR3 loop reads CASSDRGDTQYF. CDR3 coding DNA: TGTGCCAGCAGTGACAGGGGAGATACGCAGTATTTT.

This chain links TRBV4-2 with TRBJ2-7; 11 bases map to TRBD2. The CDR3 consists of 18 residues. V was pared by 4 bases and J by 0 bases, with 11 bases of the junction left unmatched. Germline CDR1 reads LGHNA; CDR2 reads YNFKEQ. The CDR3 DNA is TGTGCCAGCAGCCCCCTTGCCCAGACTAGCGGGGACTCCTACGAGCAGTACTTC. Amino acids: CASSPLAQTSGDSYEQYF.

The genes are TRBV29-1 and TRBJ2-1; 7 bases align to TRBD2. There are 16 residues in the CDR3. V shed 6 bases, J shed 8 bases, and the junction held 19 bases outside the gene matches. Germline CDR1 SQVTM, CDR2 ANQGSEA. The CDR3 region is CSVTEALRGSGDEQFF. As DNA, the CDR3 is TGCAGCGTCACCGAGGCCCTTCGCGGGAGTGGGGATGAGCAGTTCTTC.

This sequence joins TRBV5-1 and TRBJ2-2; D remains ambiguous. Germline V lookup: CDR1 SGHRS, CDR2 YFSETQ. The CDR3 covers 14 residues. V dropped 0 bases and J dropped 7 bases, with 10 bases sitting between them. Here the CDR3 DNA reads TGCGCCAGCAGCTTGGCCGGGTTGGGCGGGGAGCTGTTTTTT. Protein product: CASSLAGLGGELFF.

This clone has only one observation. V gene TRBV4-3 combines with J gene TRBJ1-1, with D possibly matching TRBD1 (5 bases). Looked up from germline, CDR1 is LGHNA and CDR2 is YSLEER. Trimming left V 5 bases short and J 2 bases short, with 9 bases between. This CDR3 has 13 residues. Here the CDR3 DNA reads TGCGCCAGCAGCTACCGGACAAACACTGAAGCTTTCTTT. It yields the protein CASSYRTNTEAFF.

The chain combines TRBV11-1 with TRBJ1-1, with TRBD1 as a possible D gene (5 bases). V shed 10 bases and J shed 0 bases, with 15 bases lying between them. Looked up from germline, CDR1 is SGHAT and CDR2 is FQDESV (reference sequence). The CDR3 has 14 residues. In nucleotides, the CDR3 is TGTGCCACCGGCAGGGTCCCTTTGAACACTGAAGCTTTCTTT. It yields the protein CATGRVPLNTEAFF.

CDR3 amino acids: CASSLAGQVPYGYTF. The CDR3 DNA reads TGTGCCAGCAGTTTGGCGGGACAGGTCCCCTATGGCTACACCTTC. The rearrangement links TRBV6-2 or TRBV6-3 to TRBJ1-2; 8 bases line up with TRBD1. The trim removed 4 bases at V and 4 bases at J, leaving 8 bases unmatched. The length of the CDR3 is 15 residues. Germline lookup yields CDR1 MNHEY and CDR2 SVGEGT.

DNA for the CDR3: TGTGCCAGCTCACCACCGAGGGAGGTCTTAGCGAATGAGCAGTTCTTC. Translated, it gives CASSPPREVLANEQFF. The chain combines TRBV18 with TRBJ2-1; D is possibly TRBD2 (6 bases). V lost 0 bases to trimming and J lost 7 bases, with 16 bases between them. In germline, CDR1 is KGHSH, CDR2 LQKENI. This CDR3 contains 16 residues.

V is TRBV6-5 and J is TRBJ2-3; 10 bases map to TRBD1. V gave up 6 bases and J gave up 4 bases; unmatched junction bases: 4. This CDR3 contains 14 residues. Per the germline V gene, CDR1 is MNHEY and CDR2 is SVGAGI. CDR3 bases: TGTGCCAGCAGAAGGGACAGGGGCTCAGATACGCAGTATTTT. Protein: CASRRDRGSDTQYF.

The chain combines TRBV30 with TRBJ1-5, with no clear D. Germline CDR1 reads GTSNPN; CDR2 reads SVGIG (reference sequence). The CDR3 consists of 15 residues. The V gene lost 3 bases and the J gene lost 0 bases, with 12 bases spanning the gap. The CDR3 DNA is TGTGCCTGGAGCGGGTTCGGGGATAGCAATCAGCCCCAGCATTTT. The encoded protein is CAWSGFGDSNQPQHF. Looking up the rest from reference TRBV30 and TRBJ1-5 gives the full variable domain: SQTIHQWPATLVQPVGSPLSLECTVEGTSNPNLYWYRQAAGRGLQLLFYSVGIGQISSEVPQNLSASRPQDRQFILSSKKLLLSDSGFYLCAWSGFGDSNQPQHFGDGTRLSIL.

This chain joins TRBV5-6 and TRBJ1-2, with 8 bases that match TRBD1. The CDR3 spans 14 residues. V shed 3 bases and J 2 bases; nucleotides not matched to a gene: 3. Germline assignment: CDR1 SGHDT and CDR2 YYEEEE. In DNA, the CDR3 is TGTGCCAGCAGCTGGGACAGGAAAAACTATGGCTACACCTTC. As protein: CASSWDRKNYGYTF. Filled out from reference TRBV5-6 and TRBJ1-2, the complete variable domain reads DAGVTQSPTHLIKTRGQQVTLRCSPKSGHDTVSWYQQALGQGPQFIFQYYEEEERQRGNFPDRFSGHQFPNYSSELNVNALLLGDSALYLCASSWDRKNYGYTFGSGTRLTVV.